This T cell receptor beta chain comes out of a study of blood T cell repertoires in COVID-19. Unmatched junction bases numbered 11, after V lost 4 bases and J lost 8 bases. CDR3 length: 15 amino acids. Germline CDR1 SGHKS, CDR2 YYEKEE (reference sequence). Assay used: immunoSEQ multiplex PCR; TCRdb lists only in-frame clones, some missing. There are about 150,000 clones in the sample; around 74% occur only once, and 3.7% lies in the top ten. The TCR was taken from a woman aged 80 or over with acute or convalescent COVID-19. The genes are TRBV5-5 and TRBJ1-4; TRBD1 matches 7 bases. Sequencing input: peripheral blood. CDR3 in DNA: TGTGCCAGCAGCGAAATTGACAGGGTATGGGAAAAACTGTTTTTT. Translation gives CASSEIDRVWEKLFF.